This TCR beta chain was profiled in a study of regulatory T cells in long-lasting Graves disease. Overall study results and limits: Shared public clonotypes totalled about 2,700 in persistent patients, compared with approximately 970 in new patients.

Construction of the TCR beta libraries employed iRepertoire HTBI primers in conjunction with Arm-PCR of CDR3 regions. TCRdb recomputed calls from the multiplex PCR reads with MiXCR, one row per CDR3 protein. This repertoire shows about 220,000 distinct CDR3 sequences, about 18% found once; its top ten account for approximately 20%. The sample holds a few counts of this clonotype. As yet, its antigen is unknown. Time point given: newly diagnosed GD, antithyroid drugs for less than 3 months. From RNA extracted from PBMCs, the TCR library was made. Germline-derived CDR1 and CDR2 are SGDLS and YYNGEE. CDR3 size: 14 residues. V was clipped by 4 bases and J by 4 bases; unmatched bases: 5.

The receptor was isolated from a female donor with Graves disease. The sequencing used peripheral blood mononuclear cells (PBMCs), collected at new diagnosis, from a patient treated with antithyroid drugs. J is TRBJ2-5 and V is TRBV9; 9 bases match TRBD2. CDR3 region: CASSISGRLETQYF. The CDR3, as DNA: TGTGCCAGCAGCATCAGCGGGAGGTTAGAGACCCAGTACTTC.